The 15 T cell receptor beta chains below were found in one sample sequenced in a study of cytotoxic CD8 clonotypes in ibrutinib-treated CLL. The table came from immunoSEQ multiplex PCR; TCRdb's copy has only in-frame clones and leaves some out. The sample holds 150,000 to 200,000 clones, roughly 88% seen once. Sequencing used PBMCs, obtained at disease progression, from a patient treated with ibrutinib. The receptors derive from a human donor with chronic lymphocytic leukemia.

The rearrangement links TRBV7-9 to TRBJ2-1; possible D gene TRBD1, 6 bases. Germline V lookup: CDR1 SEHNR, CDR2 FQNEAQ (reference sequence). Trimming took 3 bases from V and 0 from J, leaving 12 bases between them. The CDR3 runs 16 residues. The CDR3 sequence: CASSFRDIHSYNEQFF. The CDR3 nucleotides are TGTGCCAGCAGCTTCCGGGACATCCACTCCTACAATGAGCAGTTCTTC.

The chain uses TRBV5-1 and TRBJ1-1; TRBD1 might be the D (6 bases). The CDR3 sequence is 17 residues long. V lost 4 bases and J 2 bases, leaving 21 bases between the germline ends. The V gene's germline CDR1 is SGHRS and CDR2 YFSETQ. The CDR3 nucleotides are TGCGCCAGCAGCCAGAGTGATTTAACAGGGACTAACACTGAAGCTTTCTTT. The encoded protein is CASSQSDLTGTNTEAFF.

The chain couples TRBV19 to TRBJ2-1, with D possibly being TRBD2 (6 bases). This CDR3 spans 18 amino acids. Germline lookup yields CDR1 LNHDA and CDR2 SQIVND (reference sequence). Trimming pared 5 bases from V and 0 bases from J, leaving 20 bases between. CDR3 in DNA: TGTGCCAGTAGTTTTTCTTTTGCGGGACGTAGCTCCTACAATGAGCAGTTCTTC. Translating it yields CASSFSFAGRSSYNEQFF.

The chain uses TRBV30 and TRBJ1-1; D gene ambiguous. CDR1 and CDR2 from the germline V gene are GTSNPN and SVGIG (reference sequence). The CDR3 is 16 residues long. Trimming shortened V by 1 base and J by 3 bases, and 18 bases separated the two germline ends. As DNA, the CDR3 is TGTGCCTGGAGTGACGTAGGGAGAACACCCTACACTGAAGCTTTCTTT. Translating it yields CAWSDVGRTPYTEAFF.

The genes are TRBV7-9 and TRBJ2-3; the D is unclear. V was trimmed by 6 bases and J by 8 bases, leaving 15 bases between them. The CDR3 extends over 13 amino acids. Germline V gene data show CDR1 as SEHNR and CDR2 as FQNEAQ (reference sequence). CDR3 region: CASRPDISGTQYF. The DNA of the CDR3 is TGTGCCAGCAGACCAGACATTTCGGGTACGCAGTATTTT.

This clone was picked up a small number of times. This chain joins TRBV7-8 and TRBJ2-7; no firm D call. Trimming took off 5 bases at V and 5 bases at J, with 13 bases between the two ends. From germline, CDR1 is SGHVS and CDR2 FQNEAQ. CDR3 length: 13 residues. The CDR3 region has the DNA TGTGCCAGCAGCCTACCTCGACGGGACGAGCAGTACTTC. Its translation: CASSLPRRDEQYF.

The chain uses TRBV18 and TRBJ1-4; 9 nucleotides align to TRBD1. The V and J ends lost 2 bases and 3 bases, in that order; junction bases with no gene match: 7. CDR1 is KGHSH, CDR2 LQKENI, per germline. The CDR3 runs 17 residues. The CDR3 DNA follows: TGTGCCAGCTCACCAATAACAGGGGGCTTTGCTAATGAAAAACTGTTTTTT. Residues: CASSPITGGFANEKLFF.

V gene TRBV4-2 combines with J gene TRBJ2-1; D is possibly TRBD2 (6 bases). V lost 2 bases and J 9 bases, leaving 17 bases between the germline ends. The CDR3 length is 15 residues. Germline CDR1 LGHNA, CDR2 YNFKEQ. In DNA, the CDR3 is TGTGCCAGCAGCCAATCGCGGGGAGATAGTCGTGAGCAGTTCTTC. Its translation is CASSQSRGDSREQFF.

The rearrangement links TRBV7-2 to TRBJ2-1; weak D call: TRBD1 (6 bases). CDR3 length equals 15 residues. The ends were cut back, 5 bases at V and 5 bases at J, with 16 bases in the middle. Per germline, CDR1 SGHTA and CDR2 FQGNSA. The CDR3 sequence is CASSLGWGQDNEQFF. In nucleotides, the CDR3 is TGTGCCAGCAGCCTAGGCTGGGGGCAGGACAATGAGCAGTTCTTC.

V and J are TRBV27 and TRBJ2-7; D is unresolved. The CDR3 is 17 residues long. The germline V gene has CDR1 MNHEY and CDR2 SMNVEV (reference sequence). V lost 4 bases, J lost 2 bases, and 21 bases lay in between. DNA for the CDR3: TGTGCCAGCAGTTATCGACCGTTGGCCGGTGGGCCCTACGAGCAGTACTTC. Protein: CASSYRPLAGGPYEQYF.

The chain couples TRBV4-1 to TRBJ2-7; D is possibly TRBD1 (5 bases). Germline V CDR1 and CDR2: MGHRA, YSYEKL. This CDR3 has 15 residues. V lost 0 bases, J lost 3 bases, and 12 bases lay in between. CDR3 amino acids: CASSQDDDSLYEQYF. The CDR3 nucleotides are TGCGCCAGCAGCCAAGATGATGACAGCCTCTACGAGCAGTACTTC.

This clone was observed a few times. The DNA of the CDR3 is TGTGCCTGGAGTTATGGCGACTATGGCTACACCTTC. It yields the protein CAWSYGDYGYTF. The chain joins TRBV30 to TRBJ1-2; no clear D. V was shortened by 2 bases and J by 3 bases, with 7 bases between the two germline ends. Per the germline V gene, CDR1 is GTSNPN and CDR2 is SVGIG (reference sequence). This CDR3 comprises 12 residues.

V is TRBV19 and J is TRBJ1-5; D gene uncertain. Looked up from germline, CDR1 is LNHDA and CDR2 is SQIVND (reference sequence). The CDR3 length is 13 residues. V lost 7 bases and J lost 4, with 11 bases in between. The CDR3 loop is CASKDRGNQPQHF. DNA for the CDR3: TGTGCCAGTAAAGATCGAGGGAATCAGCCCCAGCATTTT.

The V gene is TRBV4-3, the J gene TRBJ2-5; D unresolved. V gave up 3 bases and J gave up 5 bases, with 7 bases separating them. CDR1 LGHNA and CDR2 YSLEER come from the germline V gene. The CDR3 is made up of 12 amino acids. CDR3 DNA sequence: TGCGCCAGCAGCCAGAATTGGGAGACCCAGTACTTC. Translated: CASSQNWETQYF.

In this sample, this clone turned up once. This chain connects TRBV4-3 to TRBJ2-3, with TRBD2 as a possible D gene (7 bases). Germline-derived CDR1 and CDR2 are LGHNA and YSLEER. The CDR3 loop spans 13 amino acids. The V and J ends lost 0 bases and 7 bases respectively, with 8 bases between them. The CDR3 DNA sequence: TGCGCCAGCAGCCAAGAGGGGGGGCATACGCAGTATTTT. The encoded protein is CASSQEGGHTQYF.